The rows below give T cell receptor beta chains drawn from one sample of a study of OX40 agonist ivuxolimab in advanced cancers. Profiled with immunoSEQ multiplex PCR; TCRdb holds only in-frame clones, not every one. This table has 78,000 or so clones, 85% to 90% appearing once. Sample: CD4+ or CD8+ T cells sorted from blood, taken in a trial of the OX40 agonist ivuxolimab. The receptors come from an adult with an advanced solid tumor such as melanoma, head and neck, liver or kidney cancer. Each CDR3 is given with its conserved first and last residue.

CDR3,J,V,length
CASSLGTQYEQYF,TRBJ2-7,TRBV5-4,13
CASSLGTGGANEQFF,TRBJ2-1,TRBV7-9,15
CASSEAQTSGLTDTQYF,TRBJ2-3,TRBV6-1,17
CASSHPGRAGNTIYF,TRBJ1-3,TRBV9,15
CASSTFSSYNEQFF,TRBJ2-1,TRBV27,14
CASSEDNYNEQFF,TRBJ2-1,TRBV25-1,13
CASSLDGMNTEAFF,TRBJ1-1,TRBV11-3,14
CASSLAGAGTDTQYF,TRBJ2-3,TRBV2,15
CASSQGTDSDEQFF,TRBJ2-1,TRBV4-2,14
CASSIGGSTDTQYF,TRBJ2-3,TRBV19,14
CASSANRVNTEAFF,TRBJ1-1,TRBV7-9,14
CASSLAFREANYGYTF,TRBJ1-2,TRBV5-4,16
CASSLTWGSEQYF,TRBJ2-7,TRBV9,13
CASSAGQGAIYGYTF,TRBJ1-2,TRBV6-6,15
CASSSGVSDTQYF,TRBJ2-3,TRBV7-3,13
CASSSWADRTNYGYTF,TRBJ1-2,TRBV28,16
CATRGAGEGTDTQYF,TRBJ2-3,TRBV15,15
CSGGARRETQYF,TRBJ2-5,TRBV29-1,12
CASDGAGGLLVYGYTF,TRBJ1-2,TRBV11-3,16
CASSTGTGYEQYF,TRBJ2-7,TRBV5-1,13
CASSVGGGGRGTSGYTF,TRBJ1-2,TRBV9,17
CASSFISSPNYGYTF,TRBJ1-2,TRBV5-1,15
CASSSGGAGNQPQHF,TRBJ1-5,TRBV7-2,15
CAWSVGTPNTDTQYF,TRBJ2-3,TRBV30,15
CSVDGGAGTDTQYF,TRBJ2-3,TRBV29-1,14
CASSPIADTGELFF,TRBJ2-2,TRBV4-2,14
CASSWDRGSEKLFF,TRBJ1-4,TRBV5-1,14
CAWSGRPDYEQYF,TRBJ2-7,TRBV30,13
CASSMGSSYNEQFF,TRBJ2-1,TRBV5-1,14
CASSKEGLTGELFF,TRBJ2-2,TRBV21-1,14
CATSRENGNYGYTF,TRBJ1-2,TRBV15,14
CASSVGPANWGDEQYF,TRBJ2-7,TRBV9,16
CASTAVVGGYTF,TRBJ1-2,TRBV28,12
CASRVIGDEQYF,TRBJ2-7,TRBV2,12
CASGTSSGYNEQFF,TRBJ2-1,TRBV9,14
CASSLGVAGAAQYF,TRBJ2-5,TRBV5-4,14
CASSWETYSYNEQFF,TRBJ2-1,TRBV5-1,15
CASSDKRISGNTIYF,TRBJ1-3,TRBV6-1,15
CASSYKGGGGYTF,TRBJ1-2,TRBV7-3,13
CASSPRDLRAYEQYF,TRBJ2-7,TRBV5-1,15
CASRSGDTQYF,TRBJ2-3,TRBV11-2,11
CASRRVGTDGGYTF,TRBJ1-2,TRBV6-1,14
CASSRLRDGYTF,TRBJ1-2,TRBV14,12
CASSVGGGLRSTDTQYF,TRBJ2-3,TRBV9,17
CASGVDTQYF,TRBJ2-3,TRBV6-6,10
CASFYMPGGRETQYF,TRBJ2-5,TRBV5-1,15
CASSFSGGPYEQYF,TRBJ2-7,TRBV5-1,14
CASSLGTGGEKLFF,TRBJ1-4,TRBV5-5,14
CASSIAGTGVRQPQHF,TRBJ1-5,TRBV19,16